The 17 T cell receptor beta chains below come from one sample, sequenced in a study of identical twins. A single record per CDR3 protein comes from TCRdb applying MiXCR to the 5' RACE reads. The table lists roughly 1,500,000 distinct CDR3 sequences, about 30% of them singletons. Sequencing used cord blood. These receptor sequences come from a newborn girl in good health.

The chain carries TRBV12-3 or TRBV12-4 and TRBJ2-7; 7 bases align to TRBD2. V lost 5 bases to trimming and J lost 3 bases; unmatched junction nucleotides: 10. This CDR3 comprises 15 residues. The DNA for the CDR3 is TGTGCCAGCAGTGCCGGACCTAGCGGAAGCTACGAGCAGTACTTC. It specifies CASSAGPSGSYEQYF.

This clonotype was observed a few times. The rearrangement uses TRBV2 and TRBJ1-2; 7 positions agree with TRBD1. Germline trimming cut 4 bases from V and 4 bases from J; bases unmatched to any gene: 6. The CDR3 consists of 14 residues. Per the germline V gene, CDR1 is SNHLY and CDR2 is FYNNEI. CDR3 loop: CASSGTGPSYGYTF. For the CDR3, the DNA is TGTGCCAGCAGTGGGACAGGTCCGTCCTATGGCTACACCTTC.

The CDR3 loop is CASSQRGGWEKLFF. The CDR3 DNA sequence: TGCGCCAGCAGTCAGAGAGGGGGCTGGGAAAAACTGTTTTTT. The chain employs TRBV23-1 and TRBJ1-4; 7 nucleotides agree with TRBD1. TRBV23-1 is flagged as an ORF with uncertain function. This CDR3 has 14 residues. The ends lost 3 bases at V and 8 bases at J; junction bases unmatched: 6.

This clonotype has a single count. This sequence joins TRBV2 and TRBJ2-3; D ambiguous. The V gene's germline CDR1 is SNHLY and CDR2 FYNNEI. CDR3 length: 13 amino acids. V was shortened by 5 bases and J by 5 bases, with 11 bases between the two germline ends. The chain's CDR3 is CASSKPYGDTQYF. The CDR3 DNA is TGTGCCAGCAGTAAACCCTATGGAGATACGCAGTATTTT.

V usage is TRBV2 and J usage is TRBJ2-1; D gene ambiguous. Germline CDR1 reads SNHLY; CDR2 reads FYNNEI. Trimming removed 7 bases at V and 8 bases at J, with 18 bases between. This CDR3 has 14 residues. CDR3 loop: CASNPKETGDEQFF. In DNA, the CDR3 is TGTGCCAGCAATCCGAAGGAGACTGGGGATGAGCAGTTCTTC.

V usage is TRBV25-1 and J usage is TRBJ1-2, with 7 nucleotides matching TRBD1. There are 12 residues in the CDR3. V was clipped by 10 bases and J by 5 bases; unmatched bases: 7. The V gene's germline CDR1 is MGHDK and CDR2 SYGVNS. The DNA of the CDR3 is TGTGCCACCGTTACAGGGGAGTATGGCTACACCTTC. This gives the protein CATVTGEYGYTF.

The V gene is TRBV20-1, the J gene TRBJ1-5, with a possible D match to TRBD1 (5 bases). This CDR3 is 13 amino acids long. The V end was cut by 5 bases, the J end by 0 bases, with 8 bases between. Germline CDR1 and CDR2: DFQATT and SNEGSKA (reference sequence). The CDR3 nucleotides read TGCAGTGCTTACAGGAATAGCAATCAGCCCCAGCATTTT. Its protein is CSAYRNSNQPQHF.

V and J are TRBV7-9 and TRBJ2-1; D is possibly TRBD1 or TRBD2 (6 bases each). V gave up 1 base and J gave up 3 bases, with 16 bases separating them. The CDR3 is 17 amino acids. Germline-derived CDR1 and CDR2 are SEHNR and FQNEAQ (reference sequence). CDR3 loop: CASSLVRHREDYNEQFF. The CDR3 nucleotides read TGTGCCAGCAGCTTAGTTAGGCACAGGGAGGACTACAATGAGCAGTTCTTC. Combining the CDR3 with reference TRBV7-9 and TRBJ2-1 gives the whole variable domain DTGVSQNPRHKITKRGQNVTFRCDPISEHNRLYWYRQTLGQGPEFLTYFQNEAQLEKSRLLSDRFSAERPKGSFSTLEIQRTEQGDSAMYLCASSLVRHREDYNEQFFGPGTRLTVL.

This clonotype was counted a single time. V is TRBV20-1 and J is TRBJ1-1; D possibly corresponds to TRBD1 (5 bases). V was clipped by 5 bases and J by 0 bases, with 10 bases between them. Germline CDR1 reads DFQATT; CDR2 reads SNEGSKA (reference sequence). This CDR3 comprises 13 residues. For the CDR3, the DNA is TGCAGTGCTTTTGGGACGTTGAACACTGAAGCTTTCTTT. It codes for CSAFGTLNTEAFF.

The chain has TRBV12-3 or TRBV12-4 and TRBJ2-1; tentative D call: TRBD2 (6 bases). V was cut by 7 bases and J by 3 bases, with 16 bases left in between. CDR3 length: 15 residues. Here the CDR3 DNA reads TGTGCCAGCATTATTCAGCGGGCAATCTACAATGAGCAGTTCTTC. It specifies CASIIQRAIYNEQFF.

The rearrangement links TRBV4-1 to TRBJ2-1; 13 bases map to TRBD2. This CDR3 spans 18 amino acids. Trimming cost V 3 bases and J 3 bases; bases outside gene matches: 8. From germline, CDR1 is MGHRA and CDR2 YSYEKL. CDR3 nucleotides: TGCGCCAGCAGCCAGGACCGACTAGCGGGAGGCCACTACAATGAGCAGTTCTTC. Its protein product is CASSQDRLAGGHYNEQFF.

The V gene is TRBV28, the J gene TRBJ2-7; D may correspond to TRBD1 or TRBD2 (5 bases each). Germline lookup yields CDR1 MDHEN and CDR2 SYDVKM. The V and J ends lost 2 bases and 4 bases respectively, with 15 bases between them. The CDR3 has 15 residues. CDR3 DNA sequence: TGTGCCAGCAGTTTAGACGGACGGTGGGGGTACGAGCAGTACTTC. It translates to CASSLDGRWGYEQYF.

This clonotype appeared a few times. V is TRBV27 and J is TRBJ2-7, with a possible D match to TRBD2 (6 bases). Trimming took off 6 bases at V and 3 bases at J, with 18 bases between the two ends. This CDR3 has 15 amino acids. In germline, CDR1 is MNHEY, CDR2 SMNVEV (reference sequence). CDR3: CASRKALGLIYEQYF. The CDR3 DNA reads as TGTGCCAGCAGAAAAGCTCTGGGACTGATCTACGAGCAGTACTTC.

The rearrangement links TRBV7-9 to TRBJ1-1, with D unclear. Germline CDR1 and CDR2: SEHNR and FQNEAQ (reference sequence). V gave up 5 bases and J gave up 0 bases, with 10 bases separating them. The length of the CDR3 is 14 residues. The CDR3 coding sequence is TGTGCCAGCAGCCACCTTCCCTTGAACACTGAAGCTTTCTTT. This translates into CASSHLPLNTEAFF.

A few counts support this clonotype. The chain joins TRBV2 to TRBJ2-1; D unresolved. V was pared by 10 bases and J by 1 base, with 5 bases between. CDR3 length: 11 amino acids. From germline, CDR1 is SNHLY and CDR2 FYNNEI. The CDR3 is CAIGSYNEQFF. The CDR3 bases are TGTGCCATTGGATCCTACAATGAGCAGTTCTTC.

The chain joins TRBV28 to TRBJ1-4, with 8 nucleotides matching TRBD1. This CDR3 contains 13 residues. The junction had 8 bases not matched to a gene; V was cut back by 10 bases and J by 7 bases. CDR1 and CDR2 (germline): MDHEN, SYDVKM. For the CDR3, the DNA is TGTGCCACCAGAACAGGGGGGGTTGAAAAACTGTTTTTT. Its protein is CATRTGGVEKLFF.

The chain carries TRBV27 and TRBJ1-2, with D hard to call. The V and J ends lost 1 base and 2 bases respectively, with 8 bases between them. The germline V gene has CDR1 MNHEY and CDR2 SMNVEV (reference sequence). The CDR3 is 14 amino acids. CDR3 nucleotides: TGTGCCAGCAGTTTATTGAACAGCAACTATGGCTACACCTTC. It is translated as CASSLLNSNYGYTF.